Below, 29 T cell receptor beta chains from the same sample are listed, as sequenced in a study of cytomegalovirus exposure and HLA in healthy donors. Only in-frame clones appear in the TCRdb table, and some are missing; sequencing was by immunoSEQ multiplex PCR. The sample carries some 170,000 clones, 85% to 90% recorded once. Sequencing used PBMCs. Receptors were obtained from a woman under 30 in good health and CMV-seropositive.

The V call is TRBV7-3, the J call TRBJ2-5, with TRBD2 identical over 13 bases. In germline, CDR1 is SGHTA, CDR2 FQGTGA. CDR3 length: 15 amino acids. The J segment lost 6 bases and the V segment lost 5 bases, leaving 6 bases of the junction unmatched. DNA for the CDR3: TGTGCCAGCAGCCCGGACGGGACTAGCGGGAAGACCCAGTACTTC. Translating gives CASSPDGTSGKTQYF.

This clone was counted once. The gene calls are TRBV2 and TRBJ2-7; 7 nucleotides agree with TRBD2. This CDR3 comprises 18 residues. The J segment lost 2 bases and the V segment lost 7 bases, leaving 20 bases of the junction unmatched. Germline CDR1 SNHLY, CDR2 FYNNEI. CDR3 bases: TGTGCCAGCACGGCCTATATTCCAGGGACTACTGTGCCCTACGAGCAGTACTTC. It codes for CASTAYIPGTTVPYEQYF.

V usage is TRBV18 and J usage is TRBJ2-6; TRBD1 agrees at 10 bases. Germline CDR1 KGHSH, CDR2 LQKENI. V shed 3 bases, J shed 0 bases, and the junction held 5 bases outside the gene matches. The length of the CDR3 is 18 residues. The CDR3 region has the DNA TGTGCCAGCTCACCTCCGGGACAGGGGATCTCTGGGGCCAACGTCCTGACTTTC. It translates to CASSPPGQGISGANVLTF. The complete variable domain, with remaining parts taken from reference TRBV18 and TRBJ2-6, reads NAGVMQNPRHLVRRRGQEARLRCSPMKGHSHVYWYRQLPEEGLKFMVYLQKENIIDESGMPKERFSAEFPKEGPSILRIQQVVRGDSAAYFCASSPPGQGISGANVLTFGAGSRLTVL.

The chain couples TRBV11-3 to TRBJ2-5; 10 bases map to TRBD2. Germline values: CDR1 SGHNT, CDR2 YENEEA. V gave up 5 bases and J gave up 2 bases; unmatched junction bases: 8. The CDR3 extends over 16 amino acids. This chain's CDR3 is CASSRGVAGGQETQYF. The CDR3 region has the DNA TGTGCCAGCAGCCGGGGGGTAGCGGGAGGACAAGAGACCCAGTACTTC.

This clone was seen a handful of times. The rearrangement uses TRBV6-4 and TRBJ2-1; 8 bases line up with TRBD2. Germline V gene data show CDR1 as MRHNA and CDR2 as SNTAGT. V dropped 5 bases and J dropped 8; count of bases not matched to a gene: 8. CDR3 length equals 14 residues. CDR3 in amino acids: CASSKTGTSDEQFF. The CDR3 DNA reads as TGTGCCAGCAGTAAAACCGGGACTAGTGATGAGCAGTTCTTC.

V gene TRBV27 combines with J gene TRBJ2-1, with unresolved D. The CDR3 covers 14 residues. Germline assignment: CDR1 MNHEY and CDR2 SMNVEV (reference sequence). V was pared by 5 bases and J by 4 bases, with 12 bases between. CDR3 nucleotide sequence: TGTGCCAGCAGTCCTCTGGGCACATACAATGAGCAGTTCTTC. The encoded protein is CASSPLGTYNEQFF.

This clone was seen many times. V is TRBV11-3 and J is TRBJ2-3, with no clear D. The V and J ends lost 5 bases and 3 bases respectively, with 6 bases between them. Germline V gene lookup returns CDR1 SGHNT and CDR2 YENEEA. The CDR3 contains 12 residues. Written as DNA, the CDR3 is TGTGCCAGCAGCCAGACTACAGATACGCAGTATTTT. Translating gives CASSQTTDTQYF.

Only one count was recorded for this clone. The chain carries TRBV5-1 and TRBJ1-3, with D possibly TRBD1 on 5 matching bases. CDR3 length: 19 residues. Germline CDR1 is SGHRS and CDR2 is YFSETQ. V was cut by 4 bases and J by 4 bases, with 27 bases left in between. CDR3 bases: TGCGCCAGCAGCCCATTCCTGGGGCCCGACTACGCGGGAGGAAACACCATATATTTT. This sequence encodes CASSPFLGPDYAGGNTIYF.

This clone occurred once. V is TRBV11-1 and J is TRBJ2-7; 8 bases match TRBD2. Germline CDR1 and CDR2: SGHAT and FQDESV (reference sequence). The CDR3 runs to 14 residues. Trimming took 3 bases from V and 0 from J; bases not matched to a gene: 1. CDR3 sequence (DNA): TGTGCCAGCAGCTTTAGCGGGACCTCCTACGAGCAGTACTTC. Its protein product is CASSFSGTSYEQYF.

J is TRBJ2-3 and V is TRBV27; 8 bases are a match to TRBD2. This CDR3 has 17 amino acids. After removal of 2 bases from V and 2 bases from J, the junction contained 9 bases not matched to a gene. Germline V CDR1 and CDR2: MNHEY, SMNVEV (reference sequence). CDR3 sequence: CASSLEGTGGPTDTQYF. CDR3 in DNA: TGTGCCAGCAGTTTAGAAGGGACGGGAGGGCCCACAGATACGCAGTATTTT.

The chain links TRBV2 to TRBJ2-7; TRBD1 matches at 9 bases. This CDR3 spans 15 amino acids. V lost 4 bases, J lost 0 bases, and 4 bases stayed unmatched. Germline V gene sequence: CDR1 SNHLY, CDR2 FYNNEI. In DNA form, the CDR3 reads TGTGCCAGCAGTGGGGACAGGGCAAGCTCCTACGAGCAGTACTTC. Encoded protein: CASSGDRASSYEQYF.

This chain joins TRBV6-5 and TRBJ2-3; 7 bases fit TRBD2. The CDR3 totals 12 residues. Germline loops: CDR1 MNHEY, CDR2 SVGAGI. Unmatched junction bases numbered 3, after V lost 8 bases and J lost 4 bases. The CDR3 coding sequence is TGTGCCAGCCTGGGGGGGTCAGATACGCAGTATTTT. As protein: CASLGGSDTQYF.

This clone occurred once. The J gene is TRBJ2-1, the V gene TRBV19; 10 bases map to TRBD2. The trim removed 2 bases at V and 6 bases at J, leaving 7 bases unmatched. Per the germline V gene, CDR1 is LNHDA and CDR2 is SQIVND (reference sequence). CDR3 length equals 16 residues. This CDR3 is CASSIRASGSLNEQFF. In DNA form, the CDR3 reads TGTGCCAGTAGTATACGTGCTAGCGGGAGTCTCAATGAGCAGTTCTTC.

The CDR3 DNA reads as TGCGCCAGCAGAGCGGGAGGTGGTGATACGCAGTATTTT. Translating gives CASRAGGGDTQYF. The rearrangement links TRBV5-1 to TRBJ2-3; 9 bases match TRBD2. This CDR3 spans 13 amino acids. Germline V gene sequence: CDR1 SGHRS, CDR2 YFSETQ. After removal of 5 bases from V and 6 bases from J, the junction contained 4 bases not matched to a gene.

The CDR3 DNA is TGCGCCAGCAGCCGTAATAGCGGGTCCTACAATGAGCAGTTCTTC. Translation: CASSRNSGSYNEQFF. The rearrangement uses TRBV5-1 and TRBJ2-1; 7 bases match TRBD2. This CDR3 has 15 residues. V trimming: 4 bases; J trimming: 1 base; junction bases outside the gene matches: 5. The V gene's germline CDR1 is SGHRS and CDR2 YFSETQ. The full variable domain, completed using reference TRBV5-1 and TRBJ2-1, is KAGVTQTPRYLIKTRGQQVTLSCSPISGHRSVSWYQQTPGQGLQFLFEYFSETQRNKGNFPGRFSGRQFSNSRSEMNVSTLELGDSALYLCASSRNSGSYNEQFFGPGTRLTVL.

CDR3 residues: CASSLAASGNDEQYF. Written as DNA, the CDR3 is TGTGCCAGCAGCTTAGCAGCTAGCGGGAACGACGAGCAGTACTTC. The genes are TRBV7-6 and TRBJ2-7; the match to TRBD2 covers 9 bases. The J segment lost 5 bases and the V segment lost 0 bases, leaving 5 bases of the junction unmatched. Looked up from germline, CDR1 is SGHVS and CDR2 is FNYEAQ. CDR3 length: 15 amino acids. Together with reference TRBV7-6 and TRBJ2-7, the CDR3 gives the full variable domain: GAGVSQSPRYKVTKRGQDVALRCDPISGHVSLYWYRQALGQGPEFLTYFNYEAQQDKSGLPNDRFSAERPEGSISTLTIQRTEQRDSAMYRCASSLAASGNDEQYFGPGTRLTVT.

CDR3 amino acids: CASSGGRSGANVLTF. The CDR3, as DNA: TGCGCCAGCTCGGGGGGAAGGTCTGGGGCCAACGTCCTGACTTTC. The rearrangement joins TRBV4-1 to TRBJ2-6; 7 nucleotides agree with TRBD2. This CDR3 has 15 amino acids. V gave up 8 bases and J gave up 1 base; unmatched junction bases: 5. Germline CDR1 MGHRA, CDR2 YSYEKL.

The chain carries TRBV19 and TRBJ2-7, with 12 nucleotides matching TRBD2. The CDR3 contains 18 residues. The germline CDR1 and CDR2 sequences are LNHDA and SQIVND (reference sequence). The ends lost 3 bases at V and 0 bases at J; junction bases unmatched: 9. The CDR3 nucleotides read TGTGCCAGTAGTATCGCTAGCGGGAGGGCCGGCGGCTCCTACGAGCAGTACTTC. Its translation: CASSIASGRAGGSYEQYF.

The rearrangement links TRBV4-1 to TRBJ2-1, with D perhaps matching TRBD2 (7 bases). The CDR3 is 16 residues long. Trimming pared 4 bases from V and 8 bases from J, leaving 21 bases between. Germline V gives CDR1 MGHRA, CDR2 YSYEKL. The CDR3 is CASSLMGLGGGDEQFF. The CDR3 DNA is TGCGCCAGCAGCCTAATGGGGCTTGGGGGGGGCGATGAGCAGTTCTTC.

The chain links TRBV7-2 to TRBJ2-7; TRBD1 matches 8 bases. The CDR3 totals 18 residues. Germline values: CDR1 SGHTA, CDR2 FQGNSA. The V segment lost 0 bases and the J segment 4 bases; nucleotides outside the gene matches: 14. The CDR3, as DNA: TGTGCCAGCAGCTTAGCCCCACCGACAGGGGTCTACTCTTACGAGCAGTACTTC. Amino acid sequence: CASSLAPPTGVYSYEQYF.

The chain is built from TRBV6-5 and TRBJ1-3; TRBD1 is a possible D gene (5 bases). The CDR3 sequence is 14 residues long. Germline V gene data show CDR1 as MNHEY and CDR2 as SVGAGI. V gave up 4 bases and J gave up 3 bases, with 10 bases separating them. CDR3 nucleotide sequence: TGTGCCAGCAGTTTGGAGGGGAATGGAAACACCATATATTTT. Protein sequence: CASSLEGNGNTIYF.

The chain joins TRBV27 to TRBJ2-7, with TRBD1 as a possible D gene (7 bases). The CDR3 extends over 14 amino acids. The germline V gene has CDR1 MNHEY and CDR2 SMNVEV (reference sequence). V gave up 8 bases and J gave up 0 bases, with 14 bases separating them. In DNA, the CDR3 is TGTGCCAGCGGGGGGACAGCGAGCTCCTACGAGCAGTACTTC. Amino acids: CASGGTASSYEQYF.

The rearrangement uses TRBV2 and TRBJ2-3; 11 nucleotides agree with TRBD2. The ends lost 6 bases at V and 4 bases at J; junction bases unmatched: 3. This CDR3 contains 14 residues. Germline V gene lookup returns CDR1 SNHLY and CDR2 FYNNEI. This CDR3 reads CASRGTSGPDTQYF. The CDR3 nucleotides are TGTGCCAGCAGGGGGACTAGCGGACCAGATACGCAGTATTTT.

The chain couples TRBV5-1 to TRBJ1-1, with a possible D match to TRBD1 (5 bases). The CDR3 covers 13 residues. Germline-derived CDR1 and CDR2 are SGHRS and YFSETQ. V was cut by 2 bases and J by 4 bases, with 9 bases left in between. The CDR3 nucleotides read TGCGCCAGCAGCTTCAGGGATCGCACTGAAGCTTTCTTT. This sequence encodes CASSFRDRTEAFF.

The chain employs TRBV6-6 and TRBJ1-5; no clear D. CDR3 size: 13 residues. V dropped 3 bases and J dropped 4 bases, with 7 bases sitting between them. Germline values: CDR1 MNHNY, CDR2 SVGAGI (reference sequence). The CDR3 sequence: CASSYFENQPQHF. The CDR3 DNA follows: TGTGCCAGCAGTTATTTCGAGAATCAGCCCCAGCATTTT.

Note on this clone: An end of the junction does not agree with germline; a read error may underlie this. The chain uses TRBV28 and TRBJ2-5; 9 nucleotides agree with TRBD1. Germline V gene data show CDR1 as MDHEN and CDR2 as SYDVKM. The CDR3 runs 12 residues. The chain's CDR3 is CASRTPGQGEDF. CDR3 nucleotides: TGTGCCAGCAGAACCCCGGGACAGGGTGAGGACTTC. Variable domain in full (rest from reference TRBV28 and TRBJ2-5): DVKVTQSSRYLVKRTGEKVFLECVQDMDHENMFWYRQDPGLGLRLIYFSYDVKMKEKGDIPEGYSVSREKKERFSLILESASTNQTSMYLCASRTPGQGEDFGPGTRLLVL.

The chain uses TRBV5-1 and TRBJ1-1; no firm D call. Trimming stripped 0 bases from V and 4 bases from J, with 10 bases between. Germline CDR1 is SGHRS and CDR2 is YFSETQ. CDR3 length: 14 residues. The CDR3 DNA sequence: TGCGCCAGCAGCTTGGAGGGTAGCGGCACTGAAGCTTTCTTT. It encodes CASSLEGSGTEAFF.

This chain joins TRBV14 and TRBJ2-7; 11 positions match TRBD2. Germline V gene data show CDR1 as SGHDN and CDR2 as FVKESK. V gave up 3 bases and J gave up 2 bases; unmatched junction bases: 3. The CDR3 is 15 residues long. Here the CDR3 DNA reads TGTGCCAGCAGCCAGATAGCGGGAGGGCCCTACGAGCAGTACTTC. Protein: CASSQIAGGPYEQYF.

This clone occurred a few times. CDR3 DNA sequence: TGTGCCAGCAGCCGCCGGCGGAGCTCCTACGAGCAGTACTTC. Translating it yields CASSRRRSSYEQYF. The rearrangement links TRBV11-3 to TRBJ2-7, with D hard to call. The CDR3 spans 14 residues. Germline values: CDR1 SGHNT, CDR2 YENEEA. Trimming removed 5 bases from V and 0 bases from J, with 11 bases in between.